This passage covers 21 T cell receptor beta chains from one sample sequenced in a study of T cells in women clearing cervical HPV infection. Only in-frame clones appear in the TCRdb table, and some are missing; sequencing was by immunoSEQ multiplex PCR. The record lists fewer than 50,000 clones, of which the ten most abundant hold about 8%. The sequenced sample was blood buffy coat. The receptors come from a woman between 18 and 70 years old with a cervical HPV16 infection that either progressed to CIN3+ or cleared (not recorded which).

In regard to this clone: The DNA ends 3 residues before the CDR3 does, and the rest of the CDR3 is filled in from the germline J gene. V is TRBV7-2 and J is TRBJ1-2, with 9 bases fitting TRBD1. The CDR3 loop spans 15 amino acids. CDR1 and CDR2 from the germline V gene are SGHTA and FQGNSA. Trimming at V came to 1 base and at J to 7 bases, leaving 7 bases not matched to a gene. The CDR3 here is CASSLGTGGQFGYTF. The sequenced CDR3 bases are TGTGCCAGCAGCTTAGGTACAGGGGGCCAATTTGGC.

About this clone itself: The CDR3 goes on 3 residues after the read ends, and that part is filled in from the germline J gene. The chain has TRBV19 and TRBJ2-1; 7 nucleotides agree with TRBD2. The CDR3 consists of 16 residues. The V segment lost 3 bases and the J segment 8 bases; nucleotides outside the gene matches: 13. The germline V gene encodes CDR1 LNHDA and CDR2 SQIVND (reference sequence). This CDR3 reads CASSIKRGAGLDEQFF. The covered CDR3 bases are TGTGCCAGTAGTATTAAAAGAGGAGCGGGATTGGATGAG.

Regarding this clone: The read gets to within 3 residues of the CDR3 end, and the germline J gene fills in the rest. The genes are TRBV6-2 or TRBV6-3 and TRBJ1-5; D may be TRBD1 (6 bases). The ends were cut back, 6 bases at V and 4 bases at J, with 10 bases in the middle. The CDR3 totals 13 residues. Germline CDR1 and CDR2: MNHEY and SVGEGT. The DNA read from the CDR3 is TGTGCCAGCAGGGACAGATATAATCAGCCC. It yields the protein CASRDRYNQP. The full CDR3 protein is CASRDRYNQPQHF.

About this clone itself: The missing CDR3 end, 3 residues past where the read stops, is filled in from the germline J gene. The chain couples TRBV5-1 to TRBJ1-4; 7 bases align to TRBD1. Germline assignment: CDR1 SGHRS and CDR2 YFSETQ. CDR3 size: 14 residues. Trimming at V came to 4 bases and at J to 3 bases, leaving 3 bases not matched to a gene. The covered CDR3 bases are TGCGCCAGCAGCCGGACAGGTTCTAATGAAAAA. Translating gives CASSRTGSNEK. The CDR3 in full is CASSRTGSNEKLFF.

On this clone: With the read ending 3 residues before the CDR3 end, the germline J gene is used to fill in that end. This rearrangement joins TRBV30 to TRBJ1-5; D possibly corresponds to TRBD1 (6 bases). The CDR3 spans 13 residues. CDR1 is GTSNPN, CDR2 SVGIG, per germline (reference sequence). Between the trimmed V and J ends, which lost 2 bases and 4 bases, there was a span of 9 bases. The CDR3 loop reads CAWSLDSNQPQHF. The sequenced CDR3 bases are TGTGCCTGGAGTCTGGACAGTAATCAGCCC.

Details on this clone: The observed sequence ends 3 residues before the CDR3 terminus, with the missing tail filled in from the germline J gene. The chain combines TRBV5-1 with TRBJ2-7; 11 nucleotides agree with TRBD2. From germline, CDR1 is SGHRS and CDR2 YFSETQ. The trim removed 2 bases at V and 4 bases at J, leaving 5 bases unmatched. CDR3 length: 15 residues. The CDR3 bases that were read are TGCGCCAGCAGCTTTTTAACTAGCGGGAGTTACGAG. Translating it yields CASSFLTSGSYE. Given in full, the CDR3 is CASSFLTSGSYEQYF. Looking up the rest from reference TRBV5-1 and TRBJ2-7 gives the full variable domain: KAGVTQTPRYLIKTRGQQVTLSCSPISGHRSVSWYQQTPGQGLQFLFEYFSETQRNKGNFPGRFSGRQFSNSRSEMNVSTLELGDSALYLCASSFLTSGSYEQYFGPGTRLTVT.

The DNA read from the CDR3 is TGTGCCAGCAGTTTGGACCAGGGGGCGTATGAG. This sequence encodes CASSLDQGAYE. In full, the CDR3 reads CASSLDQGAYEQFF. J is TRBJ2-1 and V is TRBV28; 8 nucleotides align to TRBD1. The read terminates 3 residues before the CDR3 end, so the remaining end is supplied by the germline J gene. The germline V gene has CDR1 MDHEN and CDR2 SYDVKM. This CDR3 has 14 amino acids. The V segment lost 3 bases and the J segment 8 bases; nucleotides outside the gene matches: 6.

CDR3 protein: CASSGGGGPKPQHF. The sequenced CDR3 bases are TGTGCCAGCAGTGGGGGGGGAGGGCCCAAGCCC. This chain joins TRBV28 and TRBJ1-5; the D gene is possibly TRBD1 (5 bases). Read data end 3 residues before the CDR3 end; the end is taken from the germline J gene. The germline V gene has CDR1 MDHEN and CDR2 SYDVKM. The CDR3 has 14 amino acids. V was cut by 5 bases and J by 8 bases, with 16 bases left in between.

In the case of this clone: Read sequence stops 3 residues before the CDR3 end, and the germline J gene provides the missing end. This sequence joins TRBV19 and TRBJ1-5; unclear D gene. The V end was cut by 6 bases, the J end by 5 bases, with 20 bases between. CDR3 length equals 16 residues. CDR1 is LNHDA and CDR2 is SQIVND in the germline V gene (reference sequence). The CDR3 loop reads CASRHTGLEHDQPQHF. CDR3 DNA, as far as it was read: TGTGCCAGTAGACACACTGGACTGGAGCACGATCAGCCC.

Notes on this clone: The read ends 3 residues before the CDR3 terminus; that terminus is restored from the germline J gene. The chain carries TRBV20-1 and TRBJ2-7, with 10 bases matching TRBD2. Germline CDR1 reads DFQATT; CDR2 reads SNEGSKA (reference sequence). V trimming: 2 bases; J trimming: 6 bases; junction bases outside the gene matches: 10. The CDR3 loop spans 15 amino acids. The CDR3 loop is CSARLAGEEYGEQYF. The CDR3 bases that were read are TGCAGTGCTAGACTAGCGGGAGAGGAATACGGCGAG.

Turning to this clone: Sequencing ends 3 residues short of the CDR3 end; the germline J gene provides the rest. This chain joins TRBV20-1 and TRBJ2-7; 9 bases are shared with TRBD2. Germline V CDR1 and CDR2: DFQATT, SNEGSKA (reference sequence). Trimming took 3 bases from V and 3 from J; bases not matched to a gene: 9. The CDR3 sequence is 15 residues long. The sequenced part of the CDR3 DNA is TGCAGTGCTAGTCCTCGGGCGGGAGGGCTCTACGAG. It codes for CSASPRAGGLYE. The whole CDR3 protein reads CSASPRAGGLYEQYF.

Remarks on this clone: The read terminates 3 residues before the CDR3 end, so the remaining end is supplied by the germline J gene. The rearrangement uses TRBV6-2 or TRBV6-3 and TRBJ2-1; the match to TRBD2 covers 12 bases. Trimming took 3 bases from V and 7 from J; bases not matched to a gene: 4. This CDR3 contains 15 residues. CDR1 is MNHEY and CDR2 is SVGEGT in the germline V gene. The sequenced part of the CDR3 DNA is TGTGCCAGCAGTTATGCTAGCGGGGGGGCTAATGAG. This codes for CASSYASGGANE. The entire CDR3 is CASSYASGGANEQFF.

On this clone: The sequenced fragment ends 3 residues before the CDR3 boundary, so the rest is inferred from the germline J gene. This chain joins TRBV6-2 or TRBV6-3 and TRBJ2-3; 9 bases are shared with TRBD2. Germline CDR1 reads MNHEY; CDR2 reads SVGEGT. This CDR3 region has 14 residues. V was clipped by 4 bases and J by 4 bases; unmatched bases: 3. Incomplete CDR3 DNA: TGTGCCAGCAGTTTAGCGGGAGCTCCAGATACG. Translating gives CASSLAGAPDT. The whole CDR3 region reads CASSLAGAPDTQYF.

In the case of this clone: The read terminates 3 residues before the CDR3 end, so the remaining end is supplied by the germline J gene. The chain couples TRBV10-3 to TRBJ2-1; D might be TRBD2 (5 bases). Trimming took 0 bases from V and 3 from J, leaving 12 bases between them. This CDR3 has 16 amino acids. The V gene's germline CDR1 is ENHRY and CDR2 SYGVKD. The CDR3 bases that were read are TGTGCCATCAGTGAGTCAAGGGATCGGGGCTACAATGAG. It translates to CAISESRDRGYNE. The entire CDR3 sequence reads CAISESRDRGYNEQFF.

With respect to this clone: The read stops 3 residues short of the end of the CDR3; the missing end is completed from the germline J gene. The chain couples TRBV2 to TRBJ2-7; D may be TRBD1 (6 bases). Trimming cost V 6 bases and J 4 bases, with 16 bases left between them. This CDR3 contains 14 residues. The V gene's germline CDR1 is SNHLY and CDR2 FYNNEI. The CDR3: CASSRQGPEYEQYF. The sequenced CDR3 bases are TGTGCCAGCAGCCGTCAGGGGCCTGAGTACGAG.

Incomplete CDR3 DNA: TGTGCCAGCAGACTGGGACTAGCGGGCACAGATACG. This codes for CASRLGLAGTDT. The whole CDR3 is CASRLGLAGTDTQYF. The chain couples TRBV2 to TRBJ2-3, with 11 nucleotides matching TRBD2. Read sequence stops 3 residues before the CDR3 end, and the germline J gene provides the missing end. This CDR3 comprises 15 residues. Germline CDR1 and CDR2: SNHLY and FYNNEI. V shed 6 bases, J shed 1 base, and the junction held 3 bases outside the gene matches.

On this clone: The read ends 3 residues early relative to the CDR3; the germline J gene fills the gap. This chain uses TRBV20-1 with TRBJ1-5; 11 nucleotides align to TRBD1. Germline V gene sequence: CDR1 DFQATT, CDR2 SNEGSKA (reference sequence). Trimming at V came to 3 bases and at J to 1 base, leaving 2 bases not matched to a gene. CDR3 size: 15 residues. The CDR3 is CSARGQGGSNQPQHF. CDR3 DNA, as far as it was read: TGCAGTGCTAGGGGACAGGGGGGGAGCAATCAGCCC.

Worth noting for this clone: The read comes to an end 3 residues before the CDR3 does, leaving the germline J gene to fill in the end. This chain connects TRBV5-1 to TRBJ1-2; TRBD1 matches at 11 bases. The CDR3 loop spans 15 amino acids. Germline assignment: CDR1 SGHRS and CDR2 YFSETQ. The CDR3 DNA, read in part, is TGCGCCAGCAGCTATCCGGGACAGGGGGACGACGGC. It specifies CASSYPGQGDDG. The whole CDR3 protein is CASSYPGQGDDGYTF.

About this clone: The read ends 3 residues early relative to the CDR3; the germline J gene fills the gap. The rearrangement joins TRBV6-2 or TRBV6-3 to TRBJ2-1; 8 bases map to TRBD1. The CDR3 totals 15 residues. The germline gives CDR1 MNHEY, CDR2 SVGEGT. Trimming took 7 bases from V and 0 from J; bases not matched to a gene: 5. CDR3 sequence: CASINRGASYNEQFF. The CDR3 bases that were read are TGTGCCAGCATTAACAGGGGGGCCTCCTACAATGAG.

Of note for this clone: Coverage ceases 3 residues before the CDR3 finishes, and the germline J gene fills in the end. The chain is built from TRBV20-1 and TRBJ2-3, with D possibly TRBD2 on 5 matching bases. In germline, CDR1 is DFQATT, CDR2 SNEGSKA (reference sequence). The CDR3 runs 16 residues. Between the trimmed V and J ends, which lost 4 bases and 2 bases, there was a span of 19 bases. This CDR3 reads CSATQRLTNPTDTQYF. CDR3 DNA, as far as it was read: TGCAGTGCTACGCAGAGGTTGACTAACCCCACAGATACG.

Of note for this clone: The sequence runs out 3 residues before the end of the CDR3; the remainder is reconstructed from the germline J gene. The V gene is TRBV23-1, the J gene TRBJ2-1, with TRBD2 matching over 7 bases. TRBV23-1 is placed among ORFs of uncertain function. This CDR3 contains 15 residues. Germline trimming cut 0 bases from V and 5 bases from J; bases unmatched to any gene: 4. The CDR3 reads CASSQSLAGDNEQFF. The DNA read from the CDR3 is TGCGCCAGCAGTCAATCACTGGCGGGGGACAATGAG.